These 25 T cell receptor beta chains share one sample of origin, sequenced in a study of CD8 T cells in ankylosing spondylitis. TCRdb recomputed calls from the 5' RACE reads with MiXCR, one row per CDR3 protein. Of about 360,000 distinct CDR3 sequences detected, approximately 20% appear once; the ten largest clones hold around 13%. The sample consisted of blood, either unsorted or a sorted T cell fraction (not recorded which). Receptors originate from a male donor with ankylosing spondylitis or in good health (not recorded which).

V gene TRBV7-8 combines with J gene TRBJ2-4; D possibly corresponds to TRBD1 (5 bases). With 5 bases removed from V and 7 bases from J, the gap between germline ends came to 21 bases. The CDR3 consists of 16 residues. Germline-derived CDR1 and CDR2 are SGHVS and FQNEAQ. The CDR3 sequence: CASSPFGQGGVNIQYF. In DNA, the CDR3 is TGTGCCAGCAGCCCGTTCGGGCAGGGTGGTGTTAACATTCAGTACTTC.

A few counts support this clonotype. This sequence joins TRBV7-3 and TRBJ2-3; 8 bases are a match to TRBD2. This CDR3 contains 16 residues. Germline lookup yields CDR1 SGHTA and CDR2 FQGTGA. V shed 2 bases, J shed 5 bases, and the junction held 9 bases outside the gene matches. CDR3 loop: CASSLAGGGLGDTQYF. CDR3 DNA: TGTGCCAGCAGCTTAGCTGGCGGGGGGCTGGGAGATACGCAGTATTTT.

As to this clonotype: At one end, the junction sequence differs from germline, possibly due to a read error. The chain couples TRBV7-7 to TRBJ2-2; possibly TRBD2 for D (5 bases). Germline loops: CDR1 SSHAT, CDR2 FNYEAQ (reference sequence). This CDR3 region has 15 residues. DNA of the CDR3: TGTGCTAGCAGCTTAGCGCCCCCGAACACCGGGGAGCTGTTTTTT. Its translation is CASSLAPPNTGELFF. The whole variable domain, filled in from reference TRBV7-7 and TRBJ2-2, reads GAGVSQSPRYKVTKRGQDVTLRCDPISSHATLYWYQQALGQGPEFLTYFNYEAQPDKSGLPSDRFSAERPEGSISTLTIQRTEQRDSAMYRCASSLAPPNTGELFFGEGSRLTVL.

The chain links TRBV4-1 to TRBJ2-3; TRBD2 matches 8 bases. The trim removed 4 bases at V and 3 bases at J, leaving 6 bases unmatched. Germline loops: CDR1 MGHRA, CDR2 YSYEKL. The CDR3 is 15 amino acids. In DNA form, the CDR3 reads TGCGCCAGCAGCCCCCGGGGGGGCCGGACAGATACGCAGTATTTT. Translation gives CASSPRGGRTDTQYF.

The genes are TRBV28 and TRBJ2-7, with D maybe TRBD2 (5 bases). The CDR3 is 14 residues long. Trimming shortened V by 5 bases and J by 3 bases, and 14 bases separated the two germline ends. Germline V gene data show CDR1 as MDHEN and CDR2 as SYDVKM. The CDR3 spells CASSPPDFFYEQYF. The CDR3 nucleotides are TGTGCCAGCAGTCCCCCGGACTTCTTCTACGAGCAGTACTTC.

The chain uses TRBV6-1 and TRBJ1-1; 8 bases map to TRBD1. J was trimmed by 11 bases and V by 6 bases; bases with no gene match: 2. CDR1 and CDR2 from the germline V gene are MNHNS and SASEGT. This CDR3 is 10 amino acids long. The CDR3 region has the DNA TGTGCCAGCAGCCACAGGGGGGCTTTCTTT. This translates into CASSHRGAFF.

The V gene is TRBV4-1, the J gene TRBJ2-1; 8 bases agree with TRBD2. The germline gives CDR1 MGHRA, CDR2 YSYEKL. The V gene end was trimmed by 4 bases and the J gene end by 4 bases; junction bases not matched to a gene: 9. CDR3 length equals 16 residues. CDR3: CASSRFSGGDYNEQFF. DNA of the CDR3: TGCGCCAGCAGCCGTTTCAGCGGGGGCGATTACAATGAGCAGTTCTTC.

This chain joins TRBV6-5 and TRBJ1-2, with TRBD1 matching 7 bases. This CDR3 has 17 residues. Germline values: CDR1 MNHEY, CDR2 SVGAGI. Trimming cost V 0 bases and J 4 bases; bases outside gene matches: 11. CDR3 in amino acids: CASSYSSTGSSGYGYTF. The CDR3 DNA reads TGTGCCAGCAGTTACTCGTCGACAGGGAGTTCTGGCTATGGCTACACCTTC.

This chain connects TRBV27 to TRBJ2-2, with 12 bases matching TRBD2. The V and J ends lost 8 bases and 3 bases, in that order; junction bases with no gene match: 10. Germline V CDR1 and CDR2: MNHEY, SMNVEV (reference sequence). The length of the CDR3 is 17 residues. CDR3 loop: CASGSLLAGGDTGELFF. The CDR3 DNA follows: TGTGCCAGCGGATCGCTACTAGCGGGGGGCGACACCGGGGAGCTGTTTTTT.

V is TRBV7-9 and J is TRBJ2-7, with 7 bases matching TRBD2. From germline, CDR1 is SEHNR and CDR2 FQNEAQ (reference sequence). The trim removed 5 bases at V and 6 bases at J, leaving 4 bases unmatched. CDR3 length: 12 residues. CDR3 nucleotide sequence: TGTGCCAGCAGCGCTACGGGGGGCGAGCAGTACTTC. Protein sequence: CASSATGGEQYF.

The chain employs TRBV20-1 and TRBJ2-1; no definite D call. Trimming stripped 5 bases from V and 8 bases from J, with 10 bases between. The germline CDR1 and CDR2 sequences are DFQATT and SNEGSKA (reference sequence). CDR3 length: 11 amino acids. The CDR3 nucleotides are TGCAGTGCTGCTGGCGCGGATGAGCAGTTCTTC. As protein: CSAAGADEQFF.

J is TRBJ2-2 and V is TRBV12-3 or TRBV12-4, with 8 bases that match TRBD2. With V trimmed by 4 bases and J by 4 bases, 8 bases remained unmatched. The CDR3 length is 16 residues. The CDR3 DNA follows: TGTGCCAGCAGTTCCACTAGCGGAACGCGCACCGGGGAGCTGTTTTTT. Protein sequence: CASSSTSGTRTGELFF.

CDR3 residues: CAISEGRGGNEQYF. CDR3 coding DNA: TGTGCCATCAGTGAGGGCCGGGGGGGTAACGAGCAGTACTTC. The V and J genes are TRBV10-3 and TRBJ2-7; 8 positions match TRBD2. Germline lookup yields CDR1 ENHRY and CDR2 SYGVKD. Germline trimming cut 2 bases from V and 5 bases from J; bases unmatched to any gene: 5. The CDR3 is made up of 14 amino acids.

This clonotype has only a few counts. The rearrangement links TRBV10-3 to TRBJ2-7, with 7 nucleotides matching TRBD1. Germline V gives CDR1 ENHRY, CDR2 SYGVKD. The CDR3 consists of 15 residues. With 9 bases clipped from V and 0 bases from J, the junction kept 11 bases outside the gene matches. DNA of the CDR3: TGTGCCATTTCTGCCGGACAGGAGAGCTCCTACGAGCAGTACTTC. This translates into CAISAGQESSYEQYF.

This clonotype turned up a few times. The chain carries TRBV12-3 or TRBV12-4 and TRBJ2-1; TRBD2 matches 9 bases. This CDR3 spans 16 amino acids. V lost 7 bases, J lost 3 bases, and 10 bases stayed unmatched. The DNA for the CDR3 is TGTGCCAGCACAGGGGGGAGCGGGGGGTACTACAATGAGCAGTTCTTC. It specifies CASTGGSGGYYNEQFF.

On this clonotype: This sequence may be a read error, since a much larger clone differs from it by one base. The chain employs TRBV12-3 or TRBV12-4 and TRBJ2-3, with D perhaps matching TRBD2 (5 bases). This CDR3 comprises 14 residues. V shed 4 bases and J shed 6 bases, with 14 bases lying between them. The CDR3 reads CASSSRALADTQYF. CDR3 coding DNA: TGTGCCAGCAGTTCACGGGCTTTAGCGGATACGCAGTATTTT.

V and J are TRBV28 and TRBJ2-7; TRBD1 is a possible D gene (6 bases). The CDR3 runs to 18 residues. Germline CDR1 and CDR2: MDHEN and SYDVKM. Deletions cut 4 bases from V and 0 bases from J, with 22 bases between. DNA of the CDR3: TGTGCCAGCAGTTCACGGAACCCACGGGACAACTACTCCTACGAGCAGTACTTC. Translating it yields CASSSRNPRDNYSYEQYF. The full variable domain, completed using reference TRBV28 and TRBJ2-7, is DVKVTQSSRYLVKRTGEKVFLECVQDMDHENMFWYRQDPGLGLRLIYFSYDVKMKEKGDIPEGYSVSREKKERFSLILESASTNQTSMYLCASSSRNPRDNYSYEQYFGPGTRLTVT.

The gene calls are TRBV7-9 and TRBJ2-5, with 9 positions matching TRBD1. This CDR3 has 16 residues. V was pared by 5 bases and J by 4 bases, with 11 bases of the junction left unmatched. Per germline, CDR1 SEHNR and CDR2 FQNEAQ (reference sequence). CDR3 sequence (DNA): TGTGCCAGCAGCACAACACAGGGGGCTCGAGGAGAGACCCAGTACTTC. It yields the protein CASSTTQGARGETQYF.

The sample holds a few counts of this clonotype. The chain has TRBV12-3 or TRBV12-4 and TRBJ2-7, with D uncertain. The length of the CDR3 is 11 residues. Trimming pared 5 bases from V and 4 bases from J, leaving 6 bases between. The CDR3 loop is CASSPPYEQYF. For the CDR3, the DNA is TGTGCCAGCAGTCCACCATACGAGCAGTACTTC.

The rearrangement links TRBV12-3 or TRBV12-4 to TRBJ2-1, with a weak D call TRBD2 (7 bases). The CDR3 totals 13 residues. V gave up 8 bases and J gave up 7 bases, with 15 bases separating them. DNA of the CDR3: TGTGCCAGCTGGGGGGGCAGGATGAATGAGCAGTTCTTC. Protein sequence: CASWGGRMNEQFF.

This clonotype was counted a few times. The chain has TRBV20-1 and TRBJ2-1, with 12 nucleotides matching TRBD2. Germline lookup yields CDR1 DFQATT and CDR2 SNEGSKA (reference sequence). CDR3 size: 16 residues. The trim removed 0 bases at V and 4 bases at J, leaving 4 bases unmatched. In DNA, the CDR3 is TGCAGTGCTAGAGATGGGACTAGCGGGCCATACAATGAGCAGTTCTTC. Protein: CSARDGTSGPYNEQFF.

This clonotype was counted only a few times. This chain's CDR3 is CATSRDRGSETQYF. CDR3 in DNA: TGTGCCACCAGCAGAGATCGGGGGTCAGAGACCCAGTACTTC. The chain is built from TRBV15 and TRBJ2-5; tentative D call: TRBD2 (6 bases). Germline-derived CDR1 and CDR2 are LNHNV and YYDKDF (reference sequence). CDR3 length: 14 amino acids. V was shortened by 0 bases and J by 4 bases, with 9 bases between the two germline ends.

The rearrangement links TRBV5-1 to TRBJ2-5, with D tentatively TRBD1 (6 bases). Trimming cost V 4 bases and J 4 bases, with 17 bases left between them. CDR3 size: 15 residues. Germline V gene sequence: CDR1 SGHRS, CDR2 YFSETQ. CDR3 DNA: TGCGCCAGCAGCCCTGGACAGACCGGAGTAGAGACCCAGTACTTC. Translating gives CASSPGQTGVETQYF.

The J gene is TRBJ1-5, the V gene TRBV10-3; unclear D gene. V dropped 8 bases and J dropped 2 bases, with 10 bases sitting between them. CDR3 length: 13 amino acids. Germline V gives CDR1 ENHRY, CDR2 SYGVKD. CDR3 nucleotides: TGTGCCATCTGGTCGGGAGGCAATCAGCCCCAGCATTTT. This codes for CAIWSGGNQPQHF.

V and J are TRBV7-9 and TRBJ2-7; TRBD1 aligns across 8 bases. Germline V gene lookup returns CDR1 SEHNR and CDR2 FQNEAQ (reference sequence). The CDR3 totals 15 residues. With 1 base clipped from V and 5 bases from J, the junction kept 7 bases outside the gene matches. In nucleotides, the CDR3 is TGTGCCAGCAGCTTAGGTTGGACAGGGCGGGACGAGCAGTACTTC. It codes for CASSLGWTGRDEQYF.